This entry lists 5 T cell receptor beta chains sequenced from one sample in a study of blood T cell repertoires in COVID-19 (dated by TCRdb to the early 2020s). Library method: the immunoSEQ multiplex PCR assay. TCRdb re-hosts the immuneACCESS table, in-frame sequences only. Its copies lack some clones; in the studies checked, an unresolved V gene accounts for under half of them, and the cause for the rest is not known. The sample table lists over 100,000 clones, around four fifths of them with a count of one. 16% of the sample is taken by the ten largest. The sequencing input was peripheral blood. The receptors stem from a man aged 60-69 years with active or convalescent COVID-19.

This chain uses TRBV19 with TRBJ2-6; D possibly corresponds to TRBD2 (7 bases). The germline V and J ends were trimmed by 5 bases and 4 bases, with 12 bases remaining between them. The germline gives CDR1 LNHDA, CDR2 SQIVND (reference sequence). The CDR3 length is 15 residues. The DNA of the CDR3 is TGTGCCAGTAGTTTGGGGGGGGCAGGGGCCAACGTCCTGACTTTC. This codes for CASSLGGAGANVLTF.

The chain couples TRBV11-2 to TRBJ2-1, with a tentative D call TRBD2 (5 bases). The CDR3 is made up of 12 amino acids. Deletions cut 5 bases from V and 10 bases from J, with 12 bases between. Germline CDR1 and CDR2: SGHAT and FQNNGV. CDR3 in amino acids: CASSHGGSEQFF. CDR3 nucleotide sequence: TGTGCCAGCAGCCACGGAGGCTCGGAGCAGTTCTTC.

The V call is TRBV5-1, the J call TRBJ2-1, with TRBD2 matching 12 bases. The CDR3 has 14 amino acids. The V segment lost 7 bases and the J segment 10 bases; nucleotides outside the gene matches: 9. The germline CDR1 and CDR2 sequences are SGHRS and YFSETQ. The CDR3: CASLETSGSVEQFF. CDR3 bases: TGCGCCAGCCTAGAGACTAGCGGGAGTGTGGAGCAGTTCTTC.

A few counts support this clone. J is TRBJ2-1 and V is TRBV5-1; 12 bases map to TRBD1. The CDR3 loop spans 17 amino acids. V lost 3 bases to trimming and J lost 5 bases; unmatched junction nucleotides: 9. CDR1 and CDR2 (germline): SGHRS, YFSETQ. The CDR3 loop reads CASSWSGQGAFDNEQFF. Here the CDR3 DNA reads TGCGCCAGCAGCTGGTCGGGACAGGGGGCTTTCGACAATGAGCAGTTCTTC.

This clone has a handful of counts. The rearrangement joins TRBV19 to TRBJ2-2; the D gene is possibly TRBD1 (7 bases). Germline V CDR1 and CDR2: LNHDA, SQIVND (reference sequence). V was shortened by 3 bases and J by 4 bases, with 12 bases between the two germline ends. This CDR3 has 15 residues. The DNA for the CDR3 is TGTGCCAGTAGTATGAGGCAGGGGGGCACCGGGGAGCTGTTTTTT. This encodes CASSMRQGGTGELFF. The variable domain in full, completed from reference TRBV19 and TRBJ2-2, reads DGGITQSPKYLFRKEGQNVTLSCEQNLNHDAMYWYRQDPGQGLRLIYYSQIVNDFQKGDIAEGYSVSREKKESFPLTVTSAQKNPTAFYLCASSMRQGGTGELFFGEGSRLTVL.